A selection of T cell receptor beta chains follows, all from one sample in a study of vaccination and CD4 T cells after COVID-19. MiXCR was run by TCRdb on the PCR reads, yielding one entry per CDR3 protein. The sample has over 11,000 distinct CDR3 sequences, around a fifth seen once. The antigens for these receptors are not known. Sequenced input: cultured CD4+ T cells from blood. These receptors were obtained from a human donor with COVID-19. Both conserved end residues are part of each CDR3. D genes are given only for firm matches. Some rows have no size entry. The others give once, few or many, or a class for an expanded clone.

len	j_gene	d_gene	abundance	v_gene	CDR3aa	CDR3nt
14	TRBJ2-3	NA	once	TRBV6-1	CASSNLAFTDTQYF	TGTGCCAGCAGCAACCTAGCGTTCACAGATACGCAGTATTTT
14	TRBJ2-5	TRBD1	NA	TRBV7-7	CASSLSDREVTQYF	TGTGCTAGCAGCTTGTCGGACAGGGAGGTGACCCAGTACTTC
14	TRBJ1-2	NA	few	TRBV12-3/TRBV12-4	CASRTTGLRNGYTF	TGTGCCAGCAGGACTACAGGGTTAAGAAATGGCTACACCTTC
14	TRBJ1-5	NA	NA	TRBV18	CASSPPGENQPQHF	TGTGCCAGCTCACCACCGGGGGAAAATCAGCCCCAGCATTTT
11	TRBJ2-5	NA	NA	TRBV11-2	CASSLQGTQYF	TGTGCCAGCAGCTTACAGGGGACCCAGTACTTC
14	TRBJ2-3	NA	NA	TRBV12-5	CASGFEQGTDTQYF	TGTGCTAGTGGTTTCGAGCAGGGCACAGATACGCAGTATTTT
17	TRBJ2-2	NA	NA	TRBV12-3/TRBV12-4	CASSLNSGASLTGELFF	TGTGCCAGCAGTTTAAATTCAGGGGCCAGTTTGACCGGGGAGCTGTTTTTT
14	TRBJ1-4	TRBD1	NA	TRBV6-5	CASSYSTGVEKLFF	TGTGCCAGCAGTTACTCGACAGGGGTTGAAAAACTGTTTTTT
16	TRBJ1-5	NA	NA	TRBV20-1	CSARDYNRVNNQPQHF	TGCAGTGCTAGGGATTACAATAGGGTAAACAATCAGCCCCAGCATTTT
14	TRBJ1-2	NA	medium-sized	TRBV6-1	CASSESWTAYGYTF	TGTGCCAGCAGCGAGAGTTGGACAGCCTATGGCTACACCTTC
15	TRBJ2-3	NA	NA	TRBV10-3	CAISFSGDSTDTQYF	TGTGCCATCAGTTTTAGTGGGGACAGCACAGATACGCAGTATTTT
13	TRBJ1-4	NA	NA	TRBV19	CASSAQGVEKLFF	TGTGCCAGTAGCGCCCAGGGTGTAGAAAAACTGTTTTTT
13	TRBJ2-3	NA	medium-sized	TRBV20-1	CSARLYSTDTQYF	TGCAGTGCTAGACTTTACAGCACAGATACGCAGTATTTT
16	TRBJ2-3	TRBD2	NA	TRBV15	CATSRDGGRGTDTQYF	TGTGCCACCAGCAGAGACGGGGGGAGGGGCACAGATACGCAGTATTTT
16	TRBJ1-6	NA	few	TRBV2	CASKGGSGRASSPLHF	TGTGCCAGCAAAGGGGGAAGCGGGAGGGCGAGTTCACCCCTCCACTTT
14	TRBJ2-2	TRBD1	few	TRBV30	CAWTRDRLSGELFF	TGTGCCTGGACCCGGGACAGGTTGTCCGGGGAGCTGTTTTTT
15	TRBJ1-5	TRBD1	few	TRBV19	CASRQGQGFFQPQHF	TGTGCCAGTAGACAGGGACAGGGGTTTTTTCAGCCCCAGCATTTT
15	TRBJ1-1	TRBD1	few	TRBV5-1	CASSPDGQGNTEAFF	TGCGCCAGCAGCCCCGACGGACAGGGGAACACTGAAGCTTTCTTT
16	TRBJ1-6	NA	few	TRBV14	CASSQEGGAYNSPLHF	TGTGCCAGCAGCCAAGAGGGAGGCGCCTATAATTCACCCCTCCACTTT
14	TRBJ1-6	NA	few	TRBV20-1	CSASQAQYNSPLHF	TGCAGTGCTAGTCAGGCCCAGTATAATTCACCCCTCCACTTT